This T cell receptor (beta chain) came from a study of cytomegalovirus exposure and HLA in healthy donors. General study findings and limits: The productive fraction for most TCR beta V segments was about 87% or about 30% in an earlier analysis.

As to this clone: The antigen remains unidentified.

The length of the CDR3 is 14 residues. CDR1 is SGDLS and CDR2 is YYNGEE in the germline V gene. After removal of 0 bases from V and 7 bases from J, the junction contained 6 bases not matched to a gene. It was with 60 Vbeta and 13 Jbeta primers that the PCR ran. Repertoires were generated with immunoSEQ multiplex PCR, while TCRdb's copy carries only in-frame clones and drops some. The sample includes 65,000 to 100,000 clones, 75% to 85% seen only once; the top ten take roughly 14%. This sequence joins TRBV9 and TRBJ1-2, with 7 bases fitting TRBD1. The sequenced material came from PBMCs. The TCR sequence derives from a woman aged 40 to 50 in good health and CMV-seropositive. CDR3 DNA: TGTGCCAGCAGCGTAGGACAGGGATTGGGTGGCTACACCTTC. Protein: CASSVGQGLGGYTF.